The source of this T cell receptor beta chain is a study of beta chain features in type 1 diabetes. Broader study findings: Patients with Type 1 diabetes showed moderately but significantly shorter TCRB CDR3s in all four CD4+ subsets.

CDR1 is SGHRS, CDR2 YFSETQ, per germline. V was clipped by 3 bases and J by 11 bases, with 27 bases between them. This CDR3 spans 16 amino acids. For this clone: Antigen specificity is unknown.

Reverse transcription of all isolated RNA meant that expressed TCRB transcripts were sequenced. Here immunoSEQ multiplex PCR was the method, and the copy in TCRdb shows in-frame clones only, minus some. The repertoire holds under 200,000 clones, with roughly 8% as singletons. The sequence was obtained from a woman aged 18-29 years with type 1 diabetes. This chain joins TRBV5-1 and TRBJ2-7; tentatively, D is TRBD2 (6 bases). The sequenced sample consisted of central memory CD4+ T cells from blood. The CDR3 is CASSSPTGDTSRLEYF. The CDR3 region has the DNA TGCGCCAGCAGCTCCCCGACGGGGGATACGAGCCGGTTGGAGTACTTC.